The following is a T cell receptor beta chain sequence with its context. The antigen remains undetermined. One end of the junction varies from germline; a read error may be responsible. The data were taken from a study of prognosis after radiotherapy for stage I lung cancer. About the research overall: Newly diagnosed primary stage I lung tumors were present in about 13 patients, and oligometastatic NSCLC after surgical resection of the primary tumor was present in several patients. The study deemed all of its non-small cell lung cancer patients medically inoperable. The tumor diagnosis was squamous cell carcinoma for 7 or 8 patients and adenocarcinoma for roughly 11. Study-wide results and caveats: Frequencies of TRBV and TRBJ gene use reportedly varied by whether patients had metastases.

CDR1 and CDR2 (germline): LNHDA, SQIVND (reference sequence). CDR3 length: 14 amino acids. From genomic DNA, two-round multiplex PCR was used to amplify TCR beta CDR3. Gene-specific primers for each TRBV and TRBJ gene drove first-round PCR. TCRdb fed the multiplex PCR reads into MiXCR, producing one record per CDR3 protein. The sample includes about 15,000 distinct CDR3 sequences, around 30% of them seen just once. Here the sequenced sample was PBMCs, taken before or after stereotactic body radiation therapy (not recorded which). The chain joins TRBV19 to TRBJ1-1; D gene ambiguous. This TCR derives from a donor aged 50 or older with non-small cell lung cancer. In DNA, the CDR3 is TGTGCCAGTAGCATAGCAGTCGGAAACACTGAAGCTTCCTTT. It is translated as CASSIAVGNTEASF.